Below, 29 T cell receptor beta chains from the same sample are listed, as sequenced in a study of cytomegalovirus exposure and HLA in healthy donors. The PCR contained 60 Vbeta and 13 Jbeta primers. Some clones are missing from TCRdb's copy, which holds only in-frame ones; the method was immunoSEQ multiplex PCR. The table lists 210,000 or so clones, 76% of them singletons. The sequenced material came from PBMCs. The receptors come from a young man in good health and CMV-seronegative.

The gene calls are TRBV2 and TRBJ2-1; maybe TRBD2 (7 bases). In germline, CDR1 is SNHLY, CDR2 FYNNEI. This CDR3 spans 15 amino acids. Deletions cut 7 bases from V and 4 bases from J, with 17 bases between. Here the CDR3 reads CASTSSGTRYNEQFF. Here the CDR3 DNA reads TGTGCCAGCACCTCCAGCGGGACACGGTACAATGAGCAGTTCTTC.

The V call is TRBV19, the J call TRBJ1-3, with a tentative D call TRBD1 (5 bases). Trimming cost V 5 bases and J 4 bases, with 12 bases left between them. Germline V gene lookup returns CDR1 LNHDA and CDR2 SQIVND (reference sequence). CDR3 length: 14 residues. The CDR3 bases are TGTGCCAGTAGTTCCAGGGCGGCAGGAAACACCATATATTTT. Amino acid sequence: CASSSRAAGNTIYF.

The V call is TRBV7-9, the J call TRBJ2-3; 13 positions agree with TRBD2. Germline V gene data show CDR1 as SEHNR and CDR2 as FQNEAQ (reference sequence). This CDR3 is built from 17 residues. Trimming cost V 3 bases and J 3 bases; bases outside gene matches: 6. This CDR3 is CASSFLLAGGPTDTQYF. CDR3 coding DNA: TGTGCCAGCAGCTTTCTACTAGCGGGAGGGCCTACAGATACGCAGTATTTT. Full variable domain (missing parts from reference TRBV7-9 and TRBJ2-3): DTGVSQNPRHKITKRGQNVTFRCDPISEHNRLYWYRQTLGQGPEFLTYFQNEAQLEKSRLLSDRFSAERPKGSFSTLEIQRTEQGDSAMYLCASSFLLAGGPTDTQYFGPGTRLTVL.

The chain links TRBV28 to TRBJ1-5; TRBD1 agrees at 8 bases. The CDR3 runs 15 residues. The germline gives CDR1 MDHEN, CDR2 SYDVKM. J lost 4 bases, V lost 4 bases, and 6 bases had no gene match. Here the CDR3 DNA reads TGTGCCAGCAGTTCCCGGACAGGGTGGAATCAGCCCCAGCATTTT. It translates to CASSSRTGWNQPQHF.

This clone came up a few times. This sequence joins TRBV2 and TRBJ2-1, with 11 positions matching TRBD2. The CDR3 runs 20 residues. V shed 6 bases, J shed 0 bases, and the junction held 16 bases outside the gene matches. From germline, CDR1 is SNHLY and CDR2 FYNNEI. For the CDR3, the DNA is TGTGCCAGCAGCCGAACTAGCGGGAGTCGTTTGAGTCCCTCCTACAATGAGCAGTTCTTC. This codes for CASSRTSGSRLSPSYNEQFF.

The V and J genes are TRBV7-3 and TRBJ2-1; tentatively, D is TRBD1 (5 bases). Looked up from germline, CDR1 is SGHTA and CDR2 is FQGTGA. Trimming took 0 bases from V and 5 from J, leaving 11 bases between them. The CDR3 runs 15 residues. The CDR3 sequence is CASSLTGVIHNEQFF. DNA for the CDR3: TGTGCCAGCAGCTTAACAGGGGTTATACACAATGAGCAGTTCTTC.

This clone was counted once. The chain links TRBV19 to TRBJ2-3, with D unclear. This CDR3 comprises 13 residues. V was clipped by 8 bases and J by 0 bases, with 9 bases between them. CDR1 and CDR2 from the germline V gene are LNHDA and SQIVND (reference sequence). The CDR3 nucleotides are TGTGCCAGTGGAGACGGGAGCACAGATACGCAGTATTTT. Translation: CASGDGSTDTQYF.

This chain joins TRBV6-4 and TRBJ2-1, with TRBD2 as a possible D gene (5 bases). This CDR3 is 16 amino acids long. Per germline, CDR1 MRHNA and CDR2 SNTAGT. Trimming cost V 5 bases and J 3 bases, with 17 bases left between them. This CDR3 is CASSPREGKGYNEQFF. For the CDR3, the DNA is TGTGCCAGCAGTCCACGGGAAGGGAAGGGCTACAATGAGCAGTTCTTC.

The table lists this clone with a count of one. The chain uses TRBV19 and TRBJ2-2; 10 bases align to TRBD1. V lost 7 bases, J lost 7 bases, and 9 bases stayed unmatched. The CDR3 is 15 residues long. The germline gives CDR1 LNHDA, CDR2 SQIVND (reference sequence). This chain's CDR3 is CASKRGTGEGGELFF. CDR3 coding DNA: TGTGCCAGTAAAAGAGGGACAGGGGAGGGCGGGGAGCTGTTTTTT.

The chain uses TRBV14 and TRBJ1-1; possibly TRBD1 for D (5 bases). Germline CDR1 is SGHDN and CDR2 is FVKESK. This CDR3 region has 17 residues. Trimming took 0 bases from V and 3 from J, leaving 17 bases between them. In DNA form, the CDR3 reads TGTGCCAGCAGCCAAGACAGCCCACAGGAGAGGTACACTGAAGCTTTCTTT. Protein sequence: CASSQDSPQERYTEAFF.

This clone appeared a single time. The genes are TRBV19 and TRBJ1-2, with 9 nucleotides matching TRBD1. Germline CDR1 and CDR2: LNHDA and SQIVND (reference sequence). Trimming at V came to 6 bases and at J to 3 bases, leaving 8 bases not matched to a gene. This CDR3 contains 15 residues. CDR3 residues: CASSDRGSEDYGYTF. Here the CDR3 DNA reads TGTGCCAGTAGCGACAGGGGGTCTGAAGACTATGGCTACACCTTC. Together with reference TRBV19 and TRBJ1-2, the CDR3 gives the full variable domain: DGGITQSPKYLFRKEGQNVTLSCEQNLNHDAMYWYRQDPGQGLRLIYYSQIVNDFQKGDIAEGYSVSREKKESFPLTVTSAQKNPTAFYLCASSDRGSEDYGYTFGSGTRLTVV.

This clone appeared a single time. This chain connects TRBV25-1 to TRBJ2-3, with 7 bases aligning to TRBD2. Germline CDR1 and CDR2: MGHDK and SYGVNS. The CDR3 contains 15 residues. V was clipped by 3 bases and J by 0 bases; unmatched bases: 3. Written as DNA, the CDR3 is TGTGCCAGCAGTGATCCCGGGGGGAGCACAGATACGCAGTATTTT. This sequence encodes CASSDPGGSTDTQYF.

V and J are TRBV5-1 and TRBJ1-4, with TRBD1 identical over 7 bases. CDR1 SGHRS and CDR2 YFSETQ come from the germline V gene. V lost 4 bases to trimming and J lost 8 bases; unmatched junction nucleotides: 5. The CDR3 is 13 residues long. This CDR3 reads CASSQTGTEKLFF. The CDR3, as DNA: TGCGCCAGCAGCCAGACAGGGACGGAAAAACTGTTTTTT.

This clone was picked up a small number of times. V gene TRBV10-1 combines with J gene TRBJ2-3; D unresolved. Trimming pared 2 bases from V and 2 bases from J, leaving 5 bases between. Germline V gene sequence: CDR1 WNHNN, CDR2 SYGVQD (reference sequence). This CDR3 spans 13 amino acids. Here the CDR3 reads CASSELYTDTQYF. The CDR3 DNA reads TGCGCCAGCAGTGAGCTGTACACAGATACGCAGTATTTT.

This clone came up a few times. The V call is TRBV18, the J call TRBJ2-3; the D gene is possibly TRBD1 (6 bases). Per the germline V gene, CDR1 is KGHSH and CDR2 is LQKENI. This CDR3 contains 13 residues. The V gene lost 3 bases and the J gene lost 5 bases, with 9 bases spanning the gap. This chain's CDR3 is CASSPQGIDTQYF. DNA for the CDR3: TGTGCCAGCTCACCGCAGGGGATAGATACGCAGTATTTT.

The chain joins TRBV6-5 to TRBJ1-2; 7 bases fit TRBD1. This CDR3 region has 15 residues. Trimming at V came to 4 bases and at J to 8 bases, leaving 13 bases not matched to a gene. In germline, CDR1 is MNHEY, CDR2 SVGAGI. The CDR3 nucleotides are TGTGCCAGCAGTTTAGGGACAGACGTTACGGGCGGCTACACCTTC. This translates into CASSLGTDVTGGYTF.

This chain joins TRBV30 and TRBJ1-5, with D perhaps TRBD1 (6 bases). Germline values: CDR1 GTSNPN, CDR2 SVGIG (reference sequence). The V gene lost 1 base and the J gene lost 4 bases, with 8 bases spanning the gap. This CDR3 region has 13 residues. CDR3 sequence reads: CAWSGGGNQPQHF. For the CDR3, the DNA is TGTGCCTGGAGTGGAGGGGGTAATCAGCCCCAGCATTTT. Based on the CDR3 plus reference TRBV30 and TRBJ1-5, the full variable domain is SQTIHQWPATLVQPVGSPLSLECTVEGTSNPNLYWYRQAAGRGLQLLFYSVGIGQISSEVPQNLSASRPQDRQFILSSKKLLLSDSGFYLCAWSGGGNQPQHFGDGTRLSIL.

The chain couples TRBV28 to TRBJ2-1, with D possibly being TRBD2 (5 bases). There are 16 residues in the CDR3. V was shortened by 6 bases and J by 0 bases, with 15 bases between the two germline ends. CDR1 MDHEN and CDR2 SYDVKM come from the germline V gene. CDR3 sequence (DNA): TGTGCCAGCAGCTCGACAAGCGGAAGCTCCTACAATGAGCAGTTCTTC. It yields the protein CASSSTSGSSYNEQFF.

V and J are TRBV12-5 and TRBJ2-1; 8 bases fit TRBD2. Germline CDR1 reads LGHNT; CDR2 reads FRNRAP. Trimming cost V 6 bases and J 0 bases; bases outside gene matches: 7. This CDR3 has 16 residues. In DNA, the CDR3 is TGTGCTAGTGGGGGCGGCGGGAGGCGCTCCTACAATGAGCAGTTCTTC. It yields the protein CASGGGGRRSYNEQFF.

V gene TRBV2 combines with J gene TRBJ2-7; 8 positions match TRBD2. This CDR3 comprises 15 residues. V was clipped by 1 base and J by 2 bases; unmatched bases: 4. Germline CDR1 and CDR2: SNHLY and FYNNEI. The CDR3 protein is CASSEGGAGAYEQYF. The CDR3 nucleotides are TGTGCCAGCAGTGAAGGGGGAGCGGGAGCCTACGAGCAGTACTTC.

This clone was recorded a few times. CDR3 in amino acids: CASSAATGVGYTF. The CDR3 bases are TGTGCCAGCAGCGCAGCGACAGGGGTTGGCTACACCTTC. J is TRBJ1-2 and V is TRBV9; 8 bases map to TRBD1. The V and J ends lost 3 bases and 7 bases, in that order; junction bases with no gene match: 5. Germline V CDR1 and CDR2: SGDLS, YYNGEE. The CDR3 totals 13 residues.

This clone was picked up a small number of times. The CDR3: CASAPGQAHEQYF. CDR3 DNA sequence: TGTGCCAGCGCCCCCGGACAGGCCCACGAGCAGTACTTC. The chain has TRBV2 and TRBJ2-7; 7 bases map to TRBD1. This CDR3 has 13 residues. Germline V CDR1 and CDR2: SNHLY, FYNNEI. V gave up 8 bases and J gave up 5 bases; unmatched junction bases: 9.

Only one count was recorded for this clone. DNA for the CDR3: TGCGCCAGCAGCTTAAACCCCCAGGGCCAGGGTGTGAACACTGAAGCTTTCTTT. Translating it yields CASSLNPQGQGVNTEAFF. The chain is built from TRBV5-1 and TRBJ1-1, with D possibly matching TRBD1 (5 bases). V lost 2 bases to trimming and J lost 0 bases, with 20 bases between them. Germline V gene sequence: CDR1 SGHRS, CDR2 YFSETQ. The CDR3 contains 18 residues.

The chain couples TRBV6-4 to TRBJ2-1; maybe TRBD1 (5 bases). The V end was cut by 8 bases, the J end by 7 bases, with 15 bases between. The CDR3 sequence is 13 residues long. Looked up from germline, CDR1 is MRHNA and CDR2 is SNTAGT. DNA of the CDR3: TGTGCCAGCGGGGCCGCAGGCGGTAATGAGCAGTTCTTC. Protein product: CASGAAGGNEQFF.

The rearrangement uses TRBV15 and TRBJ2-7, with 8 positions matching TRBD1. Germline CDR1 LNHNV, CDR2 YYDKDF (reference sequence). V dropped 5 bases and J dropped 3; count of bases not matched to a gene: 9. CDR3 size: 15 residues. CDR3 nucleotides: TGTGCCACCAGCCCCCGTGGACAGGGAGTCTACGAGCAGTACTTC. Translated, it gives CATSPRGQGVYEQYF.

The rearrangement joins TRBV19 to TRBJ1-4; a weak D match, TRBD1 (5 bases). The germline V gene has CDR1 LNHDA and CDR2 SQIVND (reference sequence). Trimming shortened V by 3 bases and J by 0 bases, and 20 bases separated the two germline ends. The CDR3 contains 19 residues. Here the CDR3 DNA reads TGTGCCAGTAGTATCCGGGGGACCGCGACCCTTGCAACTAATGAAAAACTGTTTTTT. This codes for CASSIRGTATLATNEKLFF.

Notes on this clone: The sample holds other DNA sequences that translate to the same CDR3. V and J are TRBV5-6 and TRBJ1-1, with D hard to call. CDR1 is SGHDT, CDR2 YYEEEE, per germline. CDR3 size: 14 residues. Trimming pared 0 bases from V and 1 base from J, leaving 7 bases between. The CDR3 reads CASSLAPGNTEAFF. The CDR3 region has the DNA TGTGCCAGCAGCTTGGCCCCCGGGAACACTGAAGCTTTCTTT.

The V and J genes are TRBV7-6 and TRBJ1-1; D gene ambiguous. The CDR3 spans 13 residues. Trimming removed 6 bases from V and 0 bases from J, with 8 bases in between. Germline V lookup: CDR1 SGHVS, CDR2 FNYEAQ. This chain's CDR3 is CASSLEVNTEAFF. DNA of the CDR3: TGTGCCAGCAGTCTGGAGGTGAACACTGAAGCTTTCTTT.

The genes are TRBV7-8 and TRBJ1-3; possibly TRBD1 for D (5 bases). V gave up 5 bases and J gave up 4 bases, with 18 bases separating them. In germline, CDR1 is SGHVS, CDR2 FQNEAQ. The CDR3 has 16 amino acids. The CDR3 DNA reads as TGTGCCAGCAGCCCTAACCGGGGGGGTACCGGAAACACCATATATTTT. Protein product: CASSPNRGGTGNTIYF.